This record looks at one T cell receptor beta chain sequence and its context. The target antigen is unknown. This entry belongs to a study of early T cells in non-severe SARS-CoV-2 infection. The overall study: From unsorted whole blood, bulk RNA was sequenced, and the chains remained unpaired. General study findings and limits: VDJdb matching, biased toward anti-spike CD8 responses, missed private and CD4 specificities.

Individual cDNA molecules were tagged with unique molecular identifiers. MiXCR, run by TCRdb on the 5' RACE reads, gives a single entry per CDR3 protein. The sample lists roughly 66,000 distinct CDR3 sequences, 9.1% seen once, with approximately 3% in the top ten. The CDR3 spans 15 residues. Germline CDR1 SGHRS, CDR2 YFSETQ. The germline V and J ends were trimmed by 0 bases and 3 bases, with 9 bases remaining between them. The sample comprised whole blood. The chain is built from TRBV5-1 and TRBJ1-4; perhaps TRBD1 as D (5 bases). This TCR was sampled from an adult who was a healthcare worker with PCR-confirmed SARS-CoV-2 infection or an uninfected control (not recorded which). DNA of the CDR3: TGCGCCAGCAGCTTGGTGGGGCAGTCTAATGAAAAACTGTTTTTT. It specifies CASSLVGQSNEKLFF.